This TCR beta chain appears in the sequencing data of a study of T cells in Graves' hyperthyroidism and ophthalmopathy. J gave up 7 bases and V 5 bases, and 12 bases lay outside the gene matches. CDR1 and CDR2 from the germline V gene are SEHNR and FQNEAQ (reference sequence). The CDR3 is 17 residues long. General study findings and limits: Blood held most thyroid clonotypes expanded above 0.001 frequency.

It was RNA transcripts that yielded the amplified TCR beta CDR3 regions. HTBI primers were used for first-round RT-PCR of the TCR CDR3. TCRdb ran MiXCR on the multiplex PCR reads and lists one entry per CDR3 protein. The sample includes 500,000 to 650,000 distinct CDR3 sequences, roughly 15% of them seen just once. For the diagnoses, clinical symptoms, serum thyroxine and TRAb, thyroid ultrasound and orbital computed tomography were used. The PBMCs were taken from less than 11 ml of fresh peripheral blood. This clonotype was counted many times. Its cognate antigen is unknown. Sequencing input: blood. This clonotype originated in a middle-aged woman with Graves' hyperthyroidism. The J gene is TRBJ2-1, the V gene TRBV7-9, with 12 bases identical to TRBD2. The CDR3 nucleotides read TGTGCCAGCAGCCACCCTCTACAAGGACTAGCGGGGAATGAGCAGTTCTTC. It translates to CASSHPLQGLAGNEQFF.